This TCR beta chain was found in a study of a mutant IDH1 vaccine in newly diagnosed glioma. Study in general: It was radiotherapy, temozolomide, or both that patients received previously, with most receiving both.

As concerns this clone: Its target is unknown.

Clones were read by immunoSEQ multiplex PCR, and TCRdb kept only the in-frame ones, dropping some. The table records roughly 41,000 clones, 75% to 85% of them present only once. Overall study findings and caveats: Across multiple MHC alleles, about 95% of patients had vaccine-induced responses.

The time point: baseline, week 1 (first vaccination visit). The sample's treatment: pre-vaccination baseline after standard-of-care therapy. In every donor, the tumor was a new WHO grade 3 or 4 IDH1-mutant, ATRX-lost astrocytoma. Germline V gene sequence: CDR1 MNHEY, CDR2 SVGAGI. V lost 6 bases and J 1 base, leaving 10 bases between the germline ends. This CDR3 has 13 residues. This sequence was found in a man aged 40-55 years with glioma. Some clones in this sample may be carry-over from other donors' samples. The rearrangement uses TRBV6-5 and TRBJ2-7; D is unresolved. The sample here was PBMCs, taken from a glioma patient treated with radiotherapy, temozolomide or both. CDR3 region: CASSPDYSYEQYF. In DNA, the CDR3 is TGTGCCAGCAGCCCCGATTATTCCTACGAGCAGTACTTC.